A selection of T cell receptor beta chains follows, all from one sample in a study of T cell responses to AZD1222 COVID-19 vaccine. Measured with immunoSEQ multiplex PCR; TCRdb has only the in-frame clones, and not every one. This table holds 240,000 or so clones, approximately 93% found once. This specimen was peripheral blood, taken on day 0 of AZD1222 vaccination. These receptor sequences come from an adult in good health. Both conserved end residues are part of each CDR3. The order of the fields is V gene, clone size, D gene, J gene, CDR3 protein, CDR3 DNA. D genes are given only for firm matches. The size of a clone is reported for some rows only, either as once, few or many, or as a class for expanded clones.

TRBV28	NA	TRBD1	TRBJ1-1	CASSFRPGQGATEAFF	TGTGCCAGCAGTTTCCGACCCGGACAGGGGGCAACTGAAGCTTTCTTT
TRBV6-1	NA	NA	TRBJ1-1	CASTRLSNTEAFF	TGTGCCAGCACACGTTTGTCGAACACTGAAGCTTTCTTT
TRBV13	once	NA	TRBJ2-2	CASSLSMGSNTGELFF	TGTGCCAGCAGCCTATCGATGGGCTCAAACACCGGGGAGCTGTTTTTT
TRBV5-4	NA	TRBD2	TRBJ2-3	CASSGYTSGGADTQYF	TGTGCCAGCAGCGGCTACACTAGCGGGGGGGCAGATACGCAGTATTTT
TRBV19	NA	NA	TRBJ1-2	CATVIWTSYYGYTF	TGTGCCACCGTAATCTGGACTTCTTACTATGGCTACACCTTC
TRBV18	NA	NA	TRBJ1-1	CASSPGTLDTEAFF	TGTGCCAGCTCACCGGGGACCCTGGACACTGAAGCTTTCTTT
TRBV5-6	NA	NA	TRBJ2-7	CASSLRGWQEQYF	TGTGCCAGCAGCTTAAGGGGTTGGCAGGAGCAGTACTTC
TRBV7-9	NA	NA	TRBJ1-2	CASSLDRSQGANYGYTF	TGTGCCAGCAGCTTAGATCGGTCGCAGGGCGCTAACTATGGCTACACCTTC
TRBV3-1/TRBV3-2	NA	NA	TRBJ2-5	CASSQGGTGETQYF	TGTGCCAGCAGCCAAGGCGGGACGGGCGAGACCCAGTACTTC
TRBV19	NA	TRBD2	TRBJ2-3	CASSILAGGTDTQYF	TGTGCCAGTAGTATCCTAGCGGGGGGCACAGATACGCAGTATTTT